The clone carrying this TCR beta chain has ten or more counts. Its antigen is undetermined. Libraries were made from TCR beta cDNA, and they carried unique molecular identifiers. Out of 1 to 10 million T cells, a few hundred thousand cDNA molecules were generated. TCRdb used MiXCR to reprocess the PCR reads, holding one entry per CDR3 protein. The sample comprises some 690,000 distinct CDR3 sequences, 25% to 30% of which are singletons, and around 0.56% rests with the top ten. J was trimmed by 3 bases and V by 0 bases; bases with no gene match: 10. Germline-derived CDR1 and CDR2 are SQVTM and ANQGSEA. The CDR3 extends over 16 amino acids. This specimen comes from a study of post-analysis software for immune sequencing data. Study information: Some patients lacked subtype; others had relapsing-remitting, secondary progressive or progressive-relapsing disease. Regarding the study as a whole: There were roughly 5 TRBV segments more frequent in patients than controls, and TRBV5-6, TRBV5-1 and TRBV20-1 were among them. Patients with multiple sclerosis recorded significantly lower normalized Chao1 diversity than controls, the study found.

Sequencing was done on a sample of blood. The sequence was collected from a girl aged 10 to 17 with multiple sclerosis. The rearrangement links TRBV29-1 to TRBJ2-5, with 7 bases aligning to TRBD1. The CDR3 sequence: CSVEDPRQGRKETQYF. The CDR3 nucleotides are TGCAGCGTTGAAGATCCTAGACAGGGAAGGAAAGAGACCCAGTACTTC.